Following are 19 T cell receptor beta chains from one sample sequenced in a study of T cell responses to AZD1222 COVID-19 vaccine. Clones were sequenced by immunoSEQ multiplex PCR, and TCRdb holds only the in-frame ones, with some missing. There are some 86,000 clones in the sample; 90% to 95% occur only once, and 5.2% lies in the top ten. Sequenced material: peripheral blood, taken on day 0 of AZD1222 vaccination. These receptor sequences come from an adult in good health.

The V call is TRBV9, the J call TRBJ2-7, with D perhaps matching TRBD2 (6 bases). The ends were cut back, 4 bases at V and 6 bases at J, with 14 bases in the middle. The CDR3 has 13 residues. Germline loops: CDR1 SGDLS, CDR2 YYNGEE. DNA of the CDR3: TGTGCCAGCAGCCCTCCGAGAGCGGGCGAGCAGTACTTC. Translating gives CASSPPRAGEQYF.

The chain is built from TRBV18 and TRBJ1-4; D is uncertain. V was clipped by 4 bases and J by 4 bases, with 7 bases between them. The CDR3 runs to 13 residues. Germline V gives CDR1 KGHSH, CDR2 LQKENI. CDR3 in DNA: TGTGCCAGCTCACGTGGGCGTAATGAAAAACTGTTTTTT. Translation: CASSRGRNEKLFF.

The chain uses TRBV13 and TRBJ2-3; 9 bases map to TRBD2. The CDR3 has 15 amino acids. J was trimmed by 4 bases and V by 3 bases; bases with no gene match: 5. Per the germline V gene, CDR1 is PRHDT and CDR2 is FYEKMQ (reference sequence). The CDR3 sequence is CASSFSGSGADTQYF. The CDR3 nucleotides are TGTGCCAGCAGCTTTAGCGGGAGCGGTGCAGATACGCAGTATTTT.

This chain uses TRBV28 with TRBJ2-7, with D tentatively TRBD1 or TRBD2 (5 bases each). Germline V CDR1 and CDR2: MDHEN, SYDVKM. With 6 bases removed from V and 1 base from J, the gap between germline ends came to 16 bases. CDR3 length: 15 residues. The CDR3 region is CASRPWSGASYEQYF. The CDR3 nucleotides are TGTGCCAGCAGGCCCTGGTCCGGGGCTTCCTACGAGCAGTACTTC.

This chain links TRBV30 with TRBJ2-7; 12 nucleotides match TRBD2. Trimming removed 2 bases from V and 6 bases from J; junction bases left unmatched: 8. Germline values: CDR1 GTSNPN, CDR2 SVGIG (reference sequence). There are 15 residues in the CDR3. The CDR3, as DNA: TGTGCCTGGAGTAGACTAGCGGGAGTCCTCTCCGAGCAGTACTTC. Protein product: CAWSRLAGVLSEQYF.

CDR3 in DNA: TGCGCCAGCAGCCCTATATTCGCGGGGGAGGGGGAGCTGTTTTTT. It codes for CASSPIFAGEGELFF. The rearrangement joins TRBV5-1 to TRBJ2-2; 7 bases match TRBD2. V trimming: 4 bases; J trimming: 8 bases; junction bases outside the gene matches: 11. The CDR3 contains 15 residues. The V gene's germline CDR1 is SGHRS and CDR2 YFSETQ.

This clone was observed a single time. The J gene is TRBJ1-1, the V gene TRBV12-5; D remains ambiguous. Germline-derived CDR1 and CDR2 are LGHNT and FRNRAP. The V end lost 5 bases, the J end lost 4 bases, and 8 bases lay between the germline ends. There are 12 residues in the CDR3. The CDR3 DNA sequence: TGTGCTAGTGGTCGGGATGGCACTGAAGCTTTCTTT. Translated: CASGRDGTEAFF. Full variable domain (outside the CDR3, taken from reference TRBV12-5 and TRBJ1-1): DARVTQTPRHKVTEMGQEVTMRCQPILGHNTVFWYRQTMMQGLELLAYFRNRAPLDDSGMPKDRFSAEMPDATLATLKIQPSEPRDSAVYFCASGRDGTEAFFGQGTRLTVV.

The V call is TRBV10-1, the J call TRBJ2-7; 8 bases align to TRBD1. This CDR3 region has 13 residues. Germline V lookup: CDR1 WNHNN, CDR2 SYGVQD (reference sequence). With V trimmed by 2 bases and J by 4 bases, 1 base remained unmatched. CDR3 DNA: TGCGCCAGCAGTGAGGGACAGGGATACGAGCAGTACTTC. Its protein product is CASSEGQGYEQYF.

The V gene is TRBV4-1, the J gene TRBJ1-1, with 11 bases fitting TRBD1. Trimming removed 2 bases from V and 7 bases from J; junction bases left unmatched: 6. The CDR3 covers 15 residues. Germline loops: CDR1 MGHRA, CDR2 YSYEKL. CDR3 loop: CASSQPRTGGDEAFF. As DNA, the CDR3 is TGCGCCAGCAGCCAACCCCGGACAGGGGGCGATGAAGCTTTCTTT.

The rearrangement links TRBV28 to TRBJ1-5, with TRBD1 matching over 8 bases. The trim removed 2 bases at V and 6 bases at J, leaving 6 bases unmatched. CDR3 size: 15 residues. Per the germline V gene, CDR1 is MDHEN and CDR2 is SYDVKM. CDR3 in DNA: TGTGCCAGCAGTTTACCCGACAGGGGAGGTCAGCCCCAGCATTTT. Protein: CASSLPDRGGQPQHF.

The V gene is TRBV3-1 (or the pseudogene TRBV3-2), the J gene TRBJ2-5, with 12 bases identical to TRBD2. The CDR3 is 21 residues long. The junction had 19 bases not matched to a gene; V was cut back by 4 bases and J by 1 base. The germline V gene encodes CDR1 LGHDT and CDR2 YNNKEL (reference sequence). This CDR3 reads CASSPPGPGLAGNRVQETQYF. The CDR3 nucleotides read TGTGCCAGCAGCCCGCCCGGGCCGGGACTAGCGGGTAATAGGGTCCAAGAGACCCAGTACTTC.

V usage is TRBV24-1 and J usage is TRBJ2-1; D may correspond to TRBD1 or TRBD2 (5 bases each). Germline lookup yields CDR1 KGHDR and CDR2 SFDVKD. The germline V and J ends were trimmed by 4 bases and 3 bases, with 15 bases remaining between them. The CDR3 runs 16 residues. CDR3 in DNA: TGTGCCACCAGTGAGTCCCGGGACGTCGACTACAATGAGCAGTTCTTC. Translation gives CATSESRDVDYNEQFF.

The rearrangement joins TRBV6-5 to TRBJ2-3; D gene unclear. Trimming cost V 0 bases and J 6 bases, with 10 bases left between them. CDR3 size: 14 residues. CDR1 is MNHEY, CDR2 SVGAGI, per germline. CDR3 loop: CASSYSAAADTQYF. The DNA of the CDR3 is TGTGCCAGCAGTTACTCGGCGGCAGCGGATACGCAGTATTTT.

In DNA, the CDR3 is TGCAGCGTCACCGGGACTAGCGGGATGATCACCGGGGAGCTGTTTTTT. Encoded protein: CSVTGTSGMITGELFF. This sequence joins TRBV29-1 and TRBJ2-2, with 13 bases lining up with TRBD2. Trimming took 6 bases from V and 4 from J; bases not matched to a gene: 8. Looked up from germline, CDR1 is SQVTM and CDR2 is ANQGSEA. This CDR3 is 16 amino acids long.

V usage is TRBV5-6 and J usage is TRBJ2-2, with D perhaps matching TRBD2 (6 bases). CDR1 SGHDT and CDR2 YYEEEE come from the germline V gene. V was clipped by 4 bases and J by 5 bases, with 12 bases between them. CDR3 length: 14 amino acids. This CDR3 reads CASSPRLVTGELFF. For the CDR3, the DNA is TGTGCCAGCAGCCCCCGACTAGTAACCGGGGAGCTGTTTTTT.

The rearrangement joins TRBV5-1 to TRBJ1-4, with 8 bases that match TRBD1. V was clipped by 3 bases and J by 6 bases; unmatched bases: 4. In germline, CDR1 is SGHRS, CDR2 YFSETQ. This CDR3 contains 14 residues. The CDR3: CASSWTGRYEKLFF. DNA for the CDR3: TGCGCCAGCAGCTGGACAGGGCGGTATGAAAAACTGTTTTTT.

The sample holds one count of this clone. J is TRBJ1-1 and V is TRBV19; D remains ambiguous. Germline CDR1 LNHDA, CDR2 SQIVND (reference sequence). The CDR3 covers 15 residues. The germline V and J ends were trimmed by 1 base and 0 bases, with 9 bases remaining between them. CDR3 region: CASSIGMGLNTEAFF. CDR3 nucleotides: TGTGCCAGTAGTATAGGGATGGGCTTGAACACTGAAGCTTTCTTT.

The chain couples TRBV28 to TRBJ2-7, with 8 bases matching TRBD1. V shed 5 bases and J 3 bases; nucleotides not matched to a gene: 15. Germline V gene sequence: CDR1 MDHEN, CDR2 SYDVKM. This CDR3 is 17 amino acids long. CDR3 coding DNA: TGTGCCAGCAGTCGAATCGACTCGGGACAGGCGATCTACGAGCAGTACTTC. It yields the protein CASSRIDSGQAIYEQYF.

The chain combines TRBV27 with TRBJ2-1, with D hard to call. V lost 2 bases, J lost 11 bases, and 25 bases lay in between. Germline V gives CDR1 MNHEY, CDR2 SMNVEV (reference sequence). The CDR3 spans 17 residues. The CDR3 DNA sequence: TGTGCCAGCAGTTTACGCTTTTTTTACGGGTCCCCGTTGAAGCAGTTCTTC. Protein sequence: CASSLRFFYGSPLKQFF.